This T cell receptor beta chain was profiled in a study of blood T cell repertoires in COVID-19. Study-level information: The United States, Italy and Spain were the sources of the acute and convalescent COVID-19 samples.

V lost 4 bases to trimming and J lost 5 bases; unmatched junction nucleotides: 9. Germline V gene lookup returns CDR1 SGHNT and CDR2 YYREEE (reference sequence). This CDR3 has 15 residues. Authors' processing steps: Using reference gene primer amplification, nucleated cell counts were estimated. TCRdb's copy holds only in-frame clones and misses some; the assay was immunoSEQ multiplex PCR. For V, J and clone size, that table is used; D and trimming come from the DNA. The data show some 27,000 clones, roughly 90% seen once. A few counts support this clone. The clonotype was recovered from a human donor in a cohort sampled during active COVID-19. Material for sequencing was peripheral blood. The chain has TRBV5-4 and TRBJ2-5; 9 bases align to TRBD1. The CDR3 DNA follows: TGTGCCAGCAGCCGAACGACAGGGGGTGGGGAGACCCAGTACTTC. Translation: CASSRTTGGGETQYF. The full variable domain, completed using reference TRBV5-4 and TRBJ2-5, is ETGVTQSPTHLIKTRGQQVTLRCSSQSGHNTVSWYQQALGQGPQFIFQYYREEENGRGNFPPRFSGLQFPNYSSELNVNALELDDSALYLCASSRTTGGGETQYFGPGTRLLVL.